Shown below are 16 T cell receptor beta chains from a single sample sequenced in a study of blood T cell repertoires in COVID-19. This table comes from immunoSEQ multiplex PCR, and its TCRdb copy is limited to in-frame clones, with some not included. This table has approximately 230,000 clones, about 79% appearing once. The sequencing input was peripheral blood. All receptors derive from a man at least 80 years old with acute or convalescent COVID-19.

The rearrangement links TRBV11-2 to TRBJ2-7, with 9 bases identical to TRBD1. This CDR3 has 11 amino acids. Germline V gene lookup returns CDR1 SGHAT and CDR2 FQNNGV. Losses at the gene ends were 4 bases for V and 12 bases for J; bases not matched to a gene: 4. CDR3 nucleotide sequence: TGTGCCAGCAGCTCGGGACAGGGATTGTACTTC. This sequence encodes CASSSGQGLYF.

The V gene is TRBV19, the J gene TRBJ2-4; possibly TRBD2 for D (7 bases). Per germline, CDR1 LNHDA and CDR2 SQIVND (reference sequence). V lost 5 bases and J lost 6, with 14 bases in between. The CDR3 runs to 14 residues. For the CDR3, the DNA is TGTGCCAGTAGTCCACAGGGAGGGGGAAACATTCAGTACTTC. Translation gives CASSPQGGGNIQYF. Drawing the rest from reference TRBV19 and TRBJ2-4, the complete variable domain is DGGITQSPKYLFRKEGQNVTLSCEQNLNHDAMYWYRQDPGQGLRLIYYSQIVNDFQKGDIAEGYSVSREKKESFPLTVTSAQKNPTAFYLCASSPQGGGNIQYFGAGTRLSVL.

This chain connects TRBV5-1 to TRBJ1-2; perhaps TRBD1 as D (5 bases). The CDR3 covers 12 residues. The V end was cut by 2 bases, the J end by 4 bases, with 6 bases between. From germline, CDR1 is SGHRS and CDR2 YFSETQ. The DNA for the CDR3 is TGCGCCAGCAGCTTCGACAGCTATGGCTACACCTTC. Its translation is CASSFDSYGYTF. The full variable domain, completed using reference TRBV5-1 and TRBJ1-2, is KAGVTQTPRYLIKTRGQQVTLSCSPISGHRSVSWYQQTPGQGLQFLFEYFSETQRNKGNFPGRFSGRQFSNSRSEMNVSTLELGDSALYLCASSFDSYGYTFGSGTRLTVV.

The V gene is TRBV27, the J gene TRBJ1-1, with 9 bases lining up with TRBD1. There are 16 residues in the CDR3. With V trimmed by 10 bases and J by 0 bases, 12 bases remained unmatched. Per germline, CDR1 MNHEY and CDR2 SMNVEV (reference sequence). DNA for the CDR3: TGTGCCACCGTATTCTACGGGACAGGGTTGAACACTGAAGCTTTCTTT. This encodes CATVFYGTGLNTEAFF.

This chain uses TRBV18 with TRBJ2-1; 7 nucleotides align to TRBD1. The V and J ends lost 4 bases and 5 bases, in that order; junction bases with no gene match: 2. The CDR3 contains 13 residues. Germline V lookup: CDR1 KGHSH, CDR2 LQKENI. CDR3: CASSRGTDNEQFF. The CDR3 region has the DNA TGTGCCAGCTCACGAGGGACAGACAATGAGCAGTTCTTC.

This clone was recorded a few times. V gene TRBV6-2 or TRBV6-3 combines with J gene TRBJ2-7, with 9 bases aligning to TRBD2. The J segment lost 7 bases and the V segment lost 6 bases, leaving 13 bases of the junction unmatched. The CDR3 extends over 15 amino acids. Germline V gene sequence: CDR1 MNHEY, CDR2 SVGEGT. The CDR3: CASSPSGVFLGEQYF. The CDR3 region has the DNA TGTGCCAGCAGCCCTAGCGGGGTATTCCTGGGGGAGCAGTACTTC.

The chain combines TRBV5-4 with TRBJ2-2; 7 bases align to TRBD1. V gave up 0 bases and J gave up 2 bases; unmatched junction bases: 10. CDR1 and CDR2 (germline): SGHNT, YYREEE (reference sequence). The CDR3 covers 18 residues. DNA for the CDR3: TGTGCCAGCAGCTTGGGACAGGGAAGACTCACAAACACCGGGGAGCTGTTTTTT. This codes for CASSLGQGRLTNTGELFF.

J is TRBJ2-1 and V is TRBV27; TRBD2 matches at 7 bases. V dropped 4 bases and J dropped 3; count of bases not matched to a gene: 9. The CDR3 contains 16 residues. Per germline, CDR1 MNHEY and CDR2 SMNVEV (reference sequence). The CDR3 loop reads CASSSLRRENYNEQFF. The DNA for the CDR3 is TGTGCCAGCAGTTCCCTGCGGCGGGAGAACTACAATGAGCAGTTCTTC.

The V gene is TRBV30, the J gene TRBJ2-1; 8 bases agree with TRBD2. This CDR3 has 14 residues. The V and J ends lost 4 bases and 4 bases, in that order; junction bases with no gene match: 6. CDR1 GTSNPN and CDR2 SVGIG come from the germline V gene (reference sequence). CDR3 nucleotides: TGTGCCTGGAAAACTAGCGGCCAATACAATGAGCAGTTCTTC. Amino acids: CAWKTSGQYNEQFF.

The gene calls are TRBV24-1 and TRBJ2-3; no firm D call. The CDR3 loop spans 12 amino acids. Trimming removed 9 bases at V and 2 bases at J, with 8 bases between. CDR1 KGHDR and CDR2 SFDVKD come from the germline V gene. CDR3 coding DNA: TGTGCCACCCCCGAGTACACAGATACGCAGTATTTT. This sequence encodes CATPEYTDTQYF.

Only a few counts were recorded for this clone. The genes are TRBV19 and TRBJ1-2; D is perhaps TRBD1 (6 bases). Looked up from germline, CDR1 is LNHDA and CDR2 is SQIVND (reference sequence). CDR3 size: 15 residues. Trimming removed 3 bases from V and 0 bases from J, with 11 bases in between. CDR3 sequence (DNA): TGTGCCAGTAGTATTCAACAGGGACCTAACTATGGCTACACCTTC. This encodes CASSIQQGPNYGYTF.

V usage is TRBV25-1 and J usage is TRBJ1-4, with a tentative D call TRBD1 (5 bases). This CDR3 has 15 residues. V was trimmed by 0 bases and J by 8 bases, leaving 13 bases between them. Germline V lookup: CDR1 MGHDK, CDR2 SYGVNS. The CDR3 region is CASSEYKEGREKLFF. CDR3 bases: TGTGCCAGCAGTGAATATAAGGAGGGGAGAGAAAAACTGTTTTTT.

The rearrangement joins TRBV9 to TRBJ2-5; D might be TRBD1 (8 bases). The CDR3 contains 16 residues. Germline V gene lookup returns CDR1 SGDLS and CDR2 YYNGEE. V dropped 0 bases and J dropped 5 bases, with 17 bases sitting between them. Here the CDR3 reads CASSVAPTGGEETQYF. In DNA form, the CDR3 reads TGTGCCAGCAGCGTAGCTCCTACAGGGGGGGAGGAGACCCAGTACTTC. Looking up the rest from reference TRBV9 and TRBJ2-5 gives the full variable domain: DSGVTQTPKHLITATGQRVTLRCSPRSGDLSVYWYQQSLDQGLQFLIQYYNGEERAKGNILERFSAQQFPDLHSELNLSSLELGDSALYFCASSVAPTGGEETQYFGPGTRLLVL.

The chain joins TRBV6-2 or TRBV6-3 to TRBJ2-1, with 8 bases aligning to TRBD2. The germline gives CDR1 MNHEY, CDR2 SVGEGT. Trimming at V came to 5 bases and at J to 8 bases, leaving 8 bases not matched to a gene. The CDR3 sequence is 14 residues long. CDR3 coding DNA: TGTGCCAGCAGTCCCTTGCGGGGGGTTGATGAGCAGTTCTTC. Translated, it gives CASSPLRGVDEQFF.

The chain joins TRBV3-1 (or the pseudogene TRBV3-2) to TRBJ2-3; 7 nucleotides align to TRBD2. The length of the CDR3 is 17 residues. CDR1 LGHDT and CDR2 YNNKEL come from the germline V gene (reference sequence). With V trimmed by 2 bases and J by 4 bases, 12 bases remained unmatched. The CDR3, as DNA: TGTGCCAGCAGCCAAAACAACCCACGCCGGGGGGCAGATACGCAGTATTTT. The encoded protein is CASSQNNPRRGADTQYF.

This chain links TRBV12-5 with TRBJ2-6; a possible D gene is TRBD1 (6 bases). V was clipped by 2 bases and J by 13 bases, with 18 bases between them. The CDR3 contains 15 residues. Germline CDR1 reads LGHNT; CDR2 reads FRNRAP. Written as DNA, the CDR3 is TGTGCTAGTGGTTTGCCCGTACAGGGTAAAGGGGTCCTGACTTTC. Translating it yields CASGLPVQGKGVLTF.